Below, one T cell receptor (beta chain) is given with its context. This sample is part of a study of cytomegalovirus exposure and HLA in healthy donors. Use of 60 Vbeta and 13 Jbeta primers characterized the PCR. Measured with immunoSEQ multiplex PCR; TCRdb has only the in-frame clones, and not every one. The table records about 150,000 clones, about 76% of them present only once. Germline loops: CDR1 SGHTA, CDR2 FQGNSA. J gave up 3 bases and V 4 bases, and 5 bases lay outside the gene matches. The length of the CDR3 is 14 residues. Sequencing was performed on PBMCs. This chain links TRBV7-2 with TRBJ2-7; 8 bases match TRBD1. The sequence was collected from a male donor in good health and CMV-seronegative. The CDR3 protein is CASSSRTGNYEQYF. The CDR3 DNA follows: TGTGCCAGCAGCTCCCGGACAGGGAACTACGAGCAGTACTTC. Filled out from reference TRBV7-2 and TRBJ2-7, the complete variable domain reads GAGVSQSPSNKVTEKGKDVELRCDPISGHTALYWYRQSLGQGLEFLIYFQGNSAPDKSGLPSDRFSAERTGGSVSTLTIQRTQQEDSAVYLCASSSRTGNYEQYFGPGTRLTVT.